This is a list of T cell receptor beta chains from one sample in a study of shared clonotypes between healthy human individuals. Clones were read by immunoSEQ multiplex PCR, and TCRdb kept only the in-frame ones, dropping some. The table shows 850,000 to 1,100,000 clones, with 77% occurring only once. The sample consisted of memory CD4+ T cells from PBMCs. These receptors were obtained from a man younger than 30 in good health. Some clones in this sample may be carry-over from other donors' samples. Both conserved end residues are part of each CDR3. Fields, in order: clone size, J gene, D gene, V gene, CDR3 protein, CDR3 DNA. D genes are given only for firm matches. Not every row has a clone size; where given, it reads once, few, many or a size class.

size: few
J: TRBJ2-3
D: TRBD2
V: TRBV2
CDR3: CASKGLIVDTQYF
DNA: TGTGCCAGCAAGGGACTAATAGTAGATACGCAGTATTTT

size: -
J: TRBJ2-1
D: TRBD2
V: TRBV4-2
CDR3: CASSQSTSGSYNEQFF
DNA: TGTGCCAGCAGCCAATCCACTAGCGGGAGTTACAATGAGCAGTTCTTC

size: few
J: TRBJ2-1
D: -
V: TRBV7-2
CDR3: CASSLESGQSEQFF
DNA: TGTGCCAGCAGCTTAGAGTCTGGGCAGAGTGAGCAGTTCTTC

size: few
J: TRBJ1-2
D: -
V: TRBV7-9
CDR3: CASSRANYGYTF
DNA: TGTGCCAGCAGCAGAGCAAACTATGGCTACACCTTC

size: -
J: TRBJ2-1
D: -
V: TRBV28
CDR3: CASSLAGLRDEQFF
DNA: TGTGCCAGCAGTTTGGCAGGGTTAAGAGATGAGCAGTTCTTC

size: -
J: TRBJ2-1
D: -
V: TRBV7-3
CDR3: CASSLKWGGMKFF
DNA: TGTGCCAGCAGCTTAAAATGGGGGGGCATGAAGTTCTTC

size: -
J: TRBJ2-1
D: TRBD1
V: TRBV2
CDR3: CASRDRAAFGEQFF
DNA: TGTGCCAGCAGAGACAGGGCCGCCTTCGGTGAGCAGTTCTTC

size: -
J: TRBJ2-1
D: TRBD2
V: TRBV10-3
CDR3: CAISEMGSGTDNEQFF
DNA: TGTGCCATCAGTGAGATGGGGAGCGGGACTGACAATGAGCAGTTCTTC

size: -
J: TRBJ2-7
D: TRBD1
V: TRBV9
CDR3: CASSPTGFEQYF
DNA: TGTGCCAGCAGCCCGACAGGGTTCGAGCAGTACTTC

size: -
J: TRBJ1-2
D: -
V: TRBV15
CDR3: CATSREILGTYGYTF
DNA: TGTGCCACCAGCAGAGAAATTTTGGGAACCTATGGCTACACCTTC

size: -
J: TRBJ2-1
D: TRBD1
V: TRBV9
CDR3: CASSPSGTGGWNEQFF
DNA: TGTGCCAGCAGCCCCTCCGGGACAGGGGGTTGGAATGAGCAGTTCTTC

size: -
J: TRBJ1-3
D: -
V: TRBV4-1
CDR3: CASSQDQGSGNTIYF
DNA: TGCGCCAGCAGCCAAGACCAGGGTTCTGGAAACACCATATATTTT

size: once
J: TRBJ2-3
D: -
V: TRBV6-6
CDR3: CASSGQTFDTQYF
DNA: TGTGCCAGCAGCGGACAGACTTTCGATACGCAGTATTTT

size: few
J: TRBJ1-5
D: -
V: TRBV4-2
CDR3: CASSQDLDQPQHF
DNA: TGTGCCAGCAGCCAAGATCTGGATCAGCCCCAGCATTTT

size: few
J: TRBJ1-1
D: -
V: TRBV9
CDR3: CASSFNTGNTEAFF
DNA: TGTGCCAGCAGTTTTAATACAGGGAACACTGAAGCTTTCTTT

size: -
J: TRBJ1-2
D: -
V: TRBV2
CDR3: CASSERGGGYGYTF
DNA: TGTGCCAGCAGTGAAAGGGGGGGAGGGTATGGCTACACCTTC

size: -
J: TRBJ2-5
D: TRBD2
V: TRBV5-4
CDR3: CASSSPGLAVTQYF
DNA: TGTGCCAGCAGCTCCCCGGGACTAGCTGTGACCCAGTACTTC

size: -
J: TRBJ2-3
D: -
V: TRBV7-3
CDR3: CASSLKSDTQYF
DNA: TGTGCCAGCAGCTTAAAGTCAGATACGCAGTATTTT

size: -
J: TRBJ2-6
D: TRBD1
V: TRBV11-2
CDR3: CASSLGGTGRSGANVLTF
DNA: TGTGCCAGCAGCTTAGGCGGGACAGGGCGCTCTGGGGCCAACGTCCTGACTTTC

size: -
J: TRBJ2-5
D: TRBD2
V: TRBV5-1
CDR3: CASSLVSGREETQYF
DNA: TGCGCCAGCAGCTTGGTTAGCGGGCGGGAAGAGACCCAGTACTTC

size: -
J: TRBJ1-5
D: TRBD1
V: TRBV19
CDR3: CASSPQDRGSVQPQHF
DNA: TGTGCCAGTAGTCCGCAGGACAGGGGGTCTGTTCAGCCCCAGCATTTT